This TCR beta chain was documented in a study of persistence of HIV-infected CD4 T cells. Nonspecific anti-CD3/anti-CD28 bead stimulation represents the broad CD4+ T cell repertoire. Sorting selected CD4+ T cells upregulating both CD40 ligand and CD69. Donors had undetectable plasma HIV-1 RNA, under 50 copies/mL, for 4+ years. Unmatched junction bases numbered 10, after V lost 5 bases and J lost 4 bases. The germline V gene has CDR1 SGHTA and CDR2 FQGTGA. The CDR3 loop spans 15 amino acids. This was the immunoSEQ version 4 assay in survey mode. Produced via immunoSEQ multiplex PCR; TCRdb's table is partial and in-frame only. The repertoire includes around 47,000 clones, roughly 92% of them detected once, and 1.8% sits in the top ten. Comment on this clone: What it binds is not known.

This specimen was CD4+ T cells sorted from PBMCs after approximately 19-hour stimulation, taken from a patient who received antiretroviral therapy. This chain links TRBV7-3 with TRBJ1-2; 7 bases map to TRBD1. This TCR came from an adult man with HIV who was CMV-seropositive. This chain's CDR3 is CASSLNGRDSYGYTF. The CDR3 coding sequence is TGTGCCAGCAGCCTCAACGGGCGGGACAGCTATGGCTACACCTTC.